The 23 T cell receptor beta chains below all came from one sample that was sequenced in a study of human CD4 T cells and Enterobacteriaceae. Memory CD4+ T cells were sorted as all CD4+ cells except CD45RA+CCR7+CD95- naive cells, over 98% pure. The method was immunoSEQ multiplex PCR; TCRdb's version includes in-frame clones alone and lacks a portion of them. The table has fewer than 35,000 clones, 80% to 90% seen once. Material: memory CD4+ T cells from blood. Receptors originate from a human donor in good health.

The chain links TRBV6-1 to TRBJ2-1; 7 bases line up with TRBD1. CDR3 size: 15 residues. The germline CDR1 and CDR2 sequences are MNHNS and SASEGT. J gave up 2 bases and V 4 bases, and 5 bases lay outside the gene matches. In nucleotides, the CDR3 is TGTGCCAGCAGTGCTGGGGGACAGACCTACAATGAGCAGTTCTTC. Its protein product is CASSAGGQTYNEQFF.

The table lists this clone with a few counts. The rearrangement links TRBV19 to TRBJ2-1, with TRBD2 matching 9 bases. Germline V CDR1 and CDR2: LNHDA, SQIVND (reference sequence). This CDR3 is built from 15 residues. The V segment lost 3 bases and the J segment 4 bases; nucleotides outside the gene matches: 4. The CDR3 bases are TGTGCCAGTAGTATTAGACTAGCGGCGTACAATGAGCAGTTCTTC. Protein sequence: CASSIRLAAYNEQFF.

This chain links TRBV18 with TRBJ2-5; the match to TRBD2 covers 7 bases. The CDR3 runs 13 residues. Per germline, CDR1 KGHSH and CDR2 LQKENI. Trimming removed 3 bases from V and 5 bases from J; junction bases left unmatched: 3. For the CDR3, the DNA is TGTGCCAGCTCACCTCAGGGAGGGGAGACCCAGTACTTC. Protein product: CASSPQGGETQYF.

The chain recombines TRBV7-2 with TRBJ2-7; unclear D gene. Germline lookup yields CDR1 SGHTA and CDR2 FQGNSA. Trimming stripped 5 bases from V and 6 bases from J, with 14 bases between. The CDR3 runs 13 residues. Here the CDR3 reads CASSPRHLREQYF. Here the CDR3 DNA reads TGTGCCAGCAGCCCAAGACATCTCCGCGAGCAGTACTTC.

The V call is TRBV5-1, the J call TRBJ1-2, with 7 nucleotides matching TRBD1. Trimming at V came to 4 bases and at J to 0 bases, leaving 3 bases not matched to a gene. There are 14 residues in the CDR3. The germline V gene has CDR1 SGHRS and CDR2 YFSETQ. The CDR3 region has the DNA TGCGCCAGCAGCGAGGGACAGACTAACTATGGCTACACCTTC. It is translated as CASSEGQTNYGYTF. The full variable domain, in which reference TRBV5-1 and TRBJ1-2 provide the parts outside the CDR3, is KAGVTQTPRYLIKTRGQQVTLSCSPISGHRSVSWYQQTPGQGLQFLFEYFSETQRNKGNFPGRFSGRQFSNSRSEMNVSTLELGDSALYLCASSEGQTNYGYTFGSGTRLTVV.

The CDR3 spells CASSDSGRGRVEQYF. The CDR3 region has the DNA TGTGCCAGCAGTGATTCCGGCAGGGGGAGGGTCGAGCAGTACTTC. The chain employs TRBV6-1 and TRBJ2-7; the D gene could be TRBD1 or TRBD2 (7 bases each). V shed 3 bases and J shed 6 bases, with 18 bases lying between them. Germline CDR1 MNHNS, CDR2 SASEGT. This CDR3 has 15 residues.

This clone was recorded only once. This chain links TRBV28 with TRBJ1-1; 7 positions agree with TRBD1. This CDR3 is 14 amino acids long. Germline CDR1 and CDR2: MDHEN and SYDVKM. J was trimmed by 0 bases and V by 6 bases; bases with no gene match: 4. The CDR3 sequence is CASSRDSMNTEAFF. CDR3 nucleotides: TGTGCCAGCAGCAGGGACAGCATGAACACTGAAGCTTTCTTT.

The chain is built from TRBV2 and TRBJ1-1; TRBD1 matches at 7 bases. This CDR3 region has 13 residues. V shed 6 bases, J shed 3 bases, and the junction held 4 bases outside the gene matches. From germline, CDR1 is SNHLY and CDR2 FYNNEI. CDR3 amino acids: CASSRQGHTEAFF. CDR3 DNA: TGTGCCAGCAGCAGACAGGGACACACTGAAGCTTTCTTT.

This chain connects TRBV11-3 to TRBJ1-1; TRBD1 matches at 8 bases. V gave up 5 bases and J gave up 8 bases; unmatched junction bases: 22. The CDR3 sequence is 18 residues long. Germline V lookup: CDR1 SGHNT, CDR2 YENEEA. This CDR3 is CASSRTGQGARRQPEAFF. CDR3 nucleotide sequence: TGTGCCAGCAGCCGGACGGGGCAGGGGGCGCGAAGGCAACCCGAAGCTTTCTTT.

This clone came up once. The genes are TRBV18 and TRBJ2-1; 8 nucleotides match TRBD1. In germline, CDR1 is KGHSH, CDR2 LQKENI. The trim removed 3 bases at V and 9 bases at J, leaving 13 bases unmatched. CDR3 length: 16 amino acids. DNA for the CDR3: TGTGCCAGCTCACCTGATCAGGGGGCCTCGAGGAGTGAGCAGTTCTTC. Translating gives CASSPDQGASRSEQFF.

The chain employs TRBV5-1 and TRBJ2-7; 12 nucleotides line up with TRBD2. The CDR3 loop spans 15 amino acids. CDR1 SGHRS and CDR2 YFSETQ come from the germline V gene. The V gene end was trimmed by 3 bases and the J gene end by 4 bases; junction bases not matched to a gene: 5. CDR3 coding DNA: TGCGCCAGCAGCTCCACTAGCGGGAGGTGGTACGAGCAGTACTTC. Encoded protein: CASSSTSGRWYEQYF.

The V and J genes are TRBV7-2 and TRBJ1-4; a possible D gene is TRBD1 (5 bases). Trimming left V 4 bases short and J 5 bases short, with 14 bases between. The germline V gene encodes CDR1 SGHTA and CDR2 FQGNSA. This CDR3 has 15 residues. In nucleotides, the CDR3 is TGTGCCAGCAGCTATAGCACAGGACGGAATGAAAAACTGTTTTTT. Encoded protein: CASSYSTGRNEKLFF.

The chain employs TRBV4-1 and TRBJ2-1; 10 bases fit TRBD2. The trim removed 0 bases at V and 4 bases at J, leaving 6 bases unmatched. This CDR3 spans 17 amino acids. Germline CDR1 and CDR2: MGHRA and YSYEKL. CDR3 sequence (DNA): TGCGCCAGCAGCCAAGAACCTAGCGGGGGCGTTTACAATGAGCAGTTCTTC. Its translation is CASSQEPSGGVYNEQFF.

The genes are TRBV6-6 and TRBJ2-1, with 8 bases identical to TRBD1. The germline gives CDR1 MNHNY, CDR2 SVGAGI (reference sequence). Trimming removed 5 bases from V and 4 bases from J; junction bases left unmatched: 10. The CDR3 consists of 16 residues. The CDR3 DNA reads TGTGCCAGCAGTCCAAGGACAGGGAGACAATACAATGAGCAGTTCTTC. Its protein is CASSPRTGRQYNEQFF.

This chain uses TRBV5-1 with TRBJ1-2; TRBD1 matches at 7 bases. J was trimmed by 0 bases and V by 4 bases; bases with no gene match: 9. Germline V CDR1 and CDR2: SGHRS, YFSETQ. This CDR3 region has 16 residues. The CDR3 DNA reads TGCGCCAGCAGCACCACGGGACAGTATACTAACTATGGCTACACCTTC. Protein: CASSTTGQYTNYGYTF.

The chain carries TRBV7-2 and TRBJ2-4; no reliable D call. CDR1 is SGHTA, CDR2 FQGNSA, per germline. This CDR3 spans 12 amino acids. The V and J ends lost 5 bases and 9 bases respectively, with 11 bases between them. DNA for the CDR3: TGTGCCAGCAGCCCCAAGCAGAGCATTCAGTACTTC. Its translation is CASSPKQSIQYF.

The chain has TRBV6-1 and TRBJ1-5; 10 bases are a match to TRBD1. V gave up 3 bases and J gave up 7 bases; unmatched junction bases: 6. This CDR3 region has 15 residues. Per the germline V gene, CDR1 is MNHNS and CDR2 is SASEGT. The CDR3 is CASSESGQGLQPQHF. The CDR3 coding sequence is TGTGCCAGCAGTGAGTCGGGACAGGGGCTCCAGCCCCAGCATTTT.

The chain joins TRBV5-8 to TRBJ1-2; no reliable D call. The V gene's germline CDR1 is SGHTS and CDR2 YDEGEE. Trimming took 0 bases from V and 7 from J, leaving 16 bases between them. The CDR3 loop spans 15 amino acids. The CDR3 sequence is CASSLGLVGGLGYTF. The CDR3 DNA follows: TGTGCCAGCAGCTTGGGTTTGGTGGGAGGTCTTGGCTACACCTTC.

CDR3 sequence: CASSATGGRFYNEQFF. CDR3 DNA: TGTGCCAGCAGCGCCACCGGTGGCAGGTTTTACAATGAGCAGTTCTTC. The chain couples TRBV9 to TRBJ2-1; D uncertain. The CDR3 is 16 residues long. Germline CDR1 and CDR2: SGDLS and YYNGEE. Trimming left V 3 bases short and J 4 bases short, with 17 bases between.

This rearrangement joins TRBV28 to TRBJ1-1, with D possibly being TRBD1 (5 bases). The V and J ends lost 8 bases and 4 bases respectively, with 17 bases between them. Germline loops: CDR1 MDHEN, CDR2 SYDVKM. The CDR3 loop spans 14 amino acids. The DNA for the CDR3 is TGTGCCAGCCGGGGCCTCCCGATCGGCACTGAAGCTTTCTTT. Amino acids: CASRGLPIGTEAFF.

CDR3 sequence: CSVLPRTSGGNNEQFF. CDR3 DNA sequence: TGCAGCGTTCTACCCAGGACTAGCGGGGGGAACAATGAGCAGTTCTTC. V and J are TRBV29-1 and TRBJ2-1; 14 bases match TRBD2. The V and J ends lost 5 bases and 5 bases, in that order; junction bases with no gene match: 8. This CDR3 contains 16 residues. Germline CDR1 and CDR2: SQVTM and ANQGSEA.

The chain links TRBV7-6 to TRBJ1-5; D is unresolved. V was clipped by 6 bases and J by 5 bases, with 17 bases between them. Germline V lookup: CDR1 SGHVS, CDR2 FNYEAQ. The CDR3 runs 15 residues. In nucleotides, the CDR3 is TGTGCCAGCAGTTCCCTCCGGGAGAAAGATCAGCCCCAGCATTTT. Encoded protein: CASSSLREKDQPQHF.

The rearrangement uses TRBV19 and TRBJ2-7; D may be TRBD1 or TRBD2 (5 bases each). The V gene lost 5 bases and the J gene lost 6 bases, with 14 bases spanning the gap. The CDR3 has 13 residues. Germline-derived CDR1 and CDR2 are LNHDA and SQIVND (reference sequence). CDR3 region: CASSAQGSGEQYF. The CDR3 DNA reads as TGTGCCAGTAGTGCTCAGGGCAGCGGCGAGCAGTACTTC.